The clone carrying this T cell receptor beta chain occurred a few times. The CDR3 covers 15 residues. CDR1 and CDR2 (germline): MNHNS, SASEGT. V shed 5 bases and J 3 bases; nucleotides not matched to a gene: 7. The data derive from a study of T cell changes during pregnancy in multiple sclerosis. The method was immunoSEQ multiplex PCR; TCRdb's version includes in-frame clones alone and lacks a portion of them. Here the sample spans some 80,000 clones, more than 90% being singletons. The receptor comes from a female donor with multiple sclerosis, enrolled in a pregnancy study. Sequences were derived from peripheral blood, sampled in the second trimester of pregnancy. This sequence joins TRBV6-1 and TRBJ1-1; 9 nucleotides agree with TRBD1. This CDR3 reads CASSLLTGGDTEAFF. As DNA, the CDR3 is TGTGCCAGCAGTTTATTGACAGGGGGGGACACTGAAGCTTTCTTT.